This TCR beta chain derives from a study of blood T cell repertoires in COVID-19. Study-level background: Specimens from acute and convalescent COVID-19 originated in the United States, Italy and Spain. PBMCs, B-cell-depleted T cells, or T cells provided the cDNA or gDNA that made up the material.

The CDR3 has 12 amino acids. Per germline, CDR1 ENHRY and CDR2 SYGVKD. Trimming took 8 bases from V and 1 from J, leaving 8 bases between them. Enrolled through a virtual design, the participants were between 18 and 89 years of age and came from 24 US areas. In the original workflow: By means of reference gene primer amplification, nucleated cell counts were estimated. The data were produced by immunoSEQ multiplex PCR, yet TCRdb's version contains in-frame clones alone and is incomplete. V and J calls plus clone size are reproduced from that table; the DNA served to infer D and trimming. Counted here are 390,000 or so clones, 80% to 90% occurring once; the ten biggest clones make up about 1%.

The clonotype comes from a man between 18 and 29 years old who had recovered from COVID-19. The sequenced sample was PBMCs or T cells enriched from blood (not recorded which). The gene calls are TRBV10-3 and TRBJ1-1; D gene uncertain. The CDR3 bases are TGTGCCATCTCCGCGGAGAACACTGAAGCTTTCTTT. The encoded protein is CAISAENTEAFF.